This T cell receptor beta chain stems from a study of blood T cell repertoires in COVID-19. The wider study: COVID-19 samples from acute and convalescent phases originated in the United States, Italy and Spain. T cells, B-cell-depleted T cells, or PBMCs provided the cDNA or gDNA that served as material.

The V gene lost 5 bases and the J gene lost 2 bases, with 13 bases spanning the gap. Looked up from germline, CDR1 is KGHDR and CDR2 is SFDVKD. The CDR3 runs to 15 residues. This clone was recorded only once. Authors' analysis steps: It was from reference gene primer amplification that nucleated cell counts were estimated. Repertoires were generated with immunoSEQ multiplex PCR, while TCRdb's copy carries only in-frame clones and drops some. Clonal size and the V and J genes are those of that table, whereas D and trimming came from the DNA. The data contain approximately 40,000 clones, about nine tenths of them singletons.

This receptor was identified in a man aged 60 to 75 with acute or convalescent COVID-19. Sample: peripheral blood. This chain uses TRBV24-1 with TRBJ2-3, with a weak D call TRBD2 (6 bases). For the CDR3, the DNA is TGTGCCACCAGTGGGGTCTCTAGCGTCACAGATACGCAGTATTTT. Amino acid sequence: CATSGVSSVTDTQYF.